Listed here are 3 T cell receptor beta chains from one sample, sequenced in a study of shared clonotypes between healthy human individuals. Clones were sequenced by immunoSEQ multiplex PCR, and TCRdb holds only the in-frame ones, with some missing. Of approximately 2.3 million clones detected, more than 85% appear once; the ten largest clones hold about 0.39%. The sequenced sample consisted of naive CD4+ T cells from PBMCs. As to subset: CD45RA+ positively selected. The receptors originated from a man aged 18 to 29 in good health. Some clones in this sample may be carry-over from other donors' samples.

This clone was found once. The same CDR3 arises from other DNA sequences in this sample as well. V usage is TRBV18 and J usage is TRBJ1-4; TRBD1 agrees at 9 bases. Germline V lookup: CDR1 KGHSH, CDR2 LQKENI. Losses at the gene ends were 0 bases for V and 7 bases for J; bases not matched to a gene: 3. The CDR3 consists of 15 residues. In DNA form, the CDR3 reads TGTGCCAGCTCACCACCGGGACAGGGAACTGAAAAACTGTTTTTT. This translates into CASSPPGQGTEKLFF.

This chain links TRBV19 with TRBJ2-2; D not resolved. Germline V lookup: CDR1 LNHDA, CDR2 SQIVND (reference sequence). V dropped 4 bases and J dropped 0 bases, with 12 bases sitting between them. This CDR3 has 16 amino acids. CDR3 sequence (DNA): TGTGCCAGTAGTACGTGGCGTCTCGCGAACACCGGGGAGCTGTTTTTT. Its protein is CASSTWRLANTGELFF.

This chain uses TRBV6-5 with TRBJ2-3, with D perhaps TRBD2 (6 bases). This CDR3 spans 14 amino acids. Germline lookup yields CDR1 MNHEY and CDR2 SVGAGI. V was shortened by 2 bases and J by 2 bases, with 8 bases between the two germline ends. CDR3 nucleotides: TGTGCCAGCAGTTACCGGGGGACCACAGATACGCAGTATTTT. Its translation is CASSYRGTTDTQYF.